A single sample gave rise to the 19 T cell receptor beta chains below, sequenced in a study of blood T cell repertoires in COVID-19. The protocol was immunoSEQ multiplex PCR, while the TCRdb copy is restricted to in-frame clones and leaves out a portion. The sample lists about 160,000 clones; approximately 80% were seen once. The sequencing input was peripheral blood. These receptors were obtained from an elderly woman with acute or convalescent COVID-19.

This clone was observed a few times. Here the CDR3 reads CASSWETSGPSYEQYF. In DNA form, the CDR3 reads TGTGCCAGCAGCTGGGAGACTAGCGGGCCCTCCTACGAGCAGTACTTC. The chain recombines TRBV5-6 with TRBJ2-7; 10 nucleotides match TRBD2. Germline CDR1 reads SGHDT; CDR2 reads YYEEEE. The CDR3 covers 16 residues. The J segment lost 0 bases and the V segment lost 3 bases, leaving 6 bases of the junction unmatched. Drawing the rest from reference TRBV5-6 and TRBJ2-7, the complete variable domain is DAGVTQSPTHLIKTRGQQVTLRCSPKSGHDTVSWYQQALGQGPQFIFQYYEEEERQRGNFPDRFSGHQFPNYSSELNVNALLLGDSALYLCASSWETSGPSYEQYFGPGTRLTVT.

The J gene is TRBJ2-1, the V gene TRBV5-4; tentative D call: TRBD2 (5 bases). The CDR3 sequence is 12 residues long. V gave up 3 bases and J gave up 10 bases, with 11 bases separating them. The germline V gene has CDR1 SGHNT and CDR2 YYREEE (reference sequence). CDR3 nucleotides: TGTGCCAGCAGCTCCCGTGTAGCGGAGCAGTTCTTC. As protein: CASSSRVAEQFF.

For the CDR3, the DNA is TGTGCCAGCAGCTTCGCGGCGGGAGATAGCACAGATACGCAGTATTTT. Its translation is CASSFAAGDSTDTQYF. J is TRBJ2-3 and V is TRBV7-2, with 7 bases aligning to TRBD2. CDR1 is SGHTA, CDR2 FQGNSA, per germline. The CDR3 spans 16 residues. With V trimmed by 3 bases and J by 0 bases, 6 bases remained unmatched. Drawing the rest from reference TRBV7-2 and TRBJ2-3, the complete variable domain is GAGVSQSPSNKVTEKGKDVELRCDPISGHTALYWYRQSLGQGLEFLIYFQGNSAPDKSGLPSDRFSAERTGGSVSTLTIQRTQQEDSAVYLCASSFAAGDSTDTQYFGPGTRLTVL.

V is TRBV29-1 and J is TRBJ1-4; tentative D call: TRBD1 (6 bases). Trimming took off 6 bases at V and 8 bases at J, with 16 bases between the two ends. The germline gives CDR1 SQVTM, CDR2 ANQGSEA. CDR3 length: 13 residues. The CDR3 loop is CSVPDRVGEKLFF. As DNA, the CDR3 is TGCAGCGTCCCGGACAGAGTAGGGGAAAAACTGTTTTTT.

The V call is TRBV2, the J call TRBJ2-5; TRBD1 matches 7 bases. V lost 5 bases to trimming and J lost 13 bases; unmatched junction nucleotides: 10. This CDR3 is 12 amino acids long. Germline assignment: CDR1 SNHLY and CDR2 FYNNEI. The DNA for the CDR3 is TGTGCCAGCAGTTATTTACAGGGGTACCGGTACTTC. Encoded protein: CASSYLQGYRYF. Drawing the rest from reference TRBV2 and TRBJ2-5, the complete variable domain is EPEVTQTPSHQVTQMGQEVILRCVPISNHLYFYWYRQILGQKVEFLVSFYNNEISEKSEIFDDQFSVERPDGSNFTLKIRSTKLEDSAMYFCASSYLQGYRYFGPGTRLLVL.

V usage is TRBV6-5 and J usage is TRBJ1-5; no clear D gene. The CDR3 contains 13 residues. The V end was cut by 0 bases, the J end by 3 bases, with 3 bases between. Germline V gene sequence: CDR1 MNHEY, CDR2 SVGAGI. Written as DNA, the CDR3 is TGTGCCAGCAGTTACTCGTACAATCAGCCCCAGCATTTT. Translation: CASSYSYNQPQHF.

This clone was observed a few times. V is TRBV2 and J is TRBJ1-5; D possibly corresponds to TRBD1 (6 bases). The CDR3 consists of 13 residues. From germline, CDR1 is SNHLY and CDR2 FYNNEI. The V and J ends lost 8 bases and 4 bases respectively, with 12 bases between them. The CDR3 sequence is CASSRTVNQPQHF. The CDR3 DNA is TGTGCCAGCTCTAGGACAGTAAATCAGCCCCAGCATTTT.

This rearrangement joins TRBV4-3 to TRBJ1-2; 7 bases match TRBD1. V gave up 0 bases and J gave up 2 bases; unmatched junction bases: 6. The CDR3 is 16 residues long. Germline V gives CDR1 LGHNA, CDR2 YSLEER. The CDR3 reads CASSQDRGRGNYGYTF. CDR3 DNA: TGCGCCAGCAGCCAAGATCGGGGCAGGGGGAACTATGGCTACACCTTC.

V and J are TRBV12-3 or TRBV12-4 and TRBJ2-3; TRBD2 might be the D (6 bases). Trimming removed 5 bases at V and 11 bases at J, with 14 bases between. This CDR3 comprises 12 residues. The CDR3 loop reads CASSQTSIGQYF. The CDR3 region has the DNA TGTGCCAGCAGTCAGACTAGTATAGGGCAGTATTTT.

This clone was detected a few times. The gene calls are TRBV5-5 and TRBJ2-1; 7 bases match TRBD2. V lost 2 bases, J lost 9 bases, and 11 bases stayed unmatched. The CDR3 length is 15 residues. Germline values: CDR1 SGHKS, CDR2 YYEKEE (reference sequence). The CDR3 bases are TGTGCCAGCAGCTTTGGGCTAGCGGCAATCACTGAGCAGTTCTTC. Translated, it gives CASSFGLAAITEQFF.

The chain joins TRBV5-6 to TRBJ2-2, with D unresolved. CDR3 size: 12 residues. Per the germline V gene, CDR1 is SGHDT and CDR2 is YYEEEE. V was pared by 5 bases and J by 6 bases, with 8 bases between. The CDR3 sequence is CASSLRSGELFF. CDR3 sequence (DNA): TGTGCCAGCAGTTTACGGTCCGGGGAGCTGTTTTTT.

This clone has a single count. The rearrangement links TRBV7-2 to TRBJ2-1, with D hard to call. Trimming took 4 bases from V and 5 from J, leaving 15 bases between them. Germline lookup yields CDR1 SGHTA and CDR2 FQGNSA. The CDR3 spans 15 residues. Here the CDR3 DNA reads TGTGCCAGCAGCTCGCAGGTTGGGCTCGACAATGAGCAGTTCTTC. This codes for CASSSQVGLDNEQFF.

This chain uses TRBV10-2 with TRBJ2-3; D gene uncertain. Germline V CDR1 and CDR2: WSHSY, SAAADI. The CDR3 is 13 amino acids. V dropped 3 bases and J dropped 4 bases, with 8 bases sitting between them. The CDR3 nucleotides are TGCGCCAGCAGTGACCTAACCCCAGATACGCAGTATTTT. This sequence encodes CASSDLTPDTQYF.

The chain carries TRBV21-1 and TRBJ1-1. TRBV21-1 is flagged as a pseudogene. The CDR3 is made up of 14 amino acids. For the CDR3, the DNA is TGTGCCAGCAGCAACGACCCGGGGAACACTGAAGCTTTCTTT. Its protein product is CASSNDPGNTEAFF.

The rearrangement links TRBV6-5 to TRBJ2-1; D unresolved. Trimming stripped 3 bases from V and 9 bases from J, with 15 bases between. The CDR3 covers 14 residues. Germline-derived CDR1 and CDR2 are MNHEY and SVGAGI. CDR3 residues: CASSYGVSPAEQFF. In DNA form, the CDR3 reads TGTGCCAGCAGTTATGGAGTCAGTCCAGCTGAGCAGTTCTTC.

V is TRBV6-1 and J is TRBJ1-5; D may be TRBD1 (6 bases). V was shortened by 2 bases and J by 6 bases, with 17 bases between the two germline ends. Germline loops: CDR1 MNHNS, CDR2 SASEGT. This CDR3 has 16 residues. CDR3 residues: CASSEYLQGTGQPQHF. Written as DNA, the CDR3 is TGTGCCAGCAGTGAATACCTACAGGGAACCGGTCAGCCCCAGCATTTT.

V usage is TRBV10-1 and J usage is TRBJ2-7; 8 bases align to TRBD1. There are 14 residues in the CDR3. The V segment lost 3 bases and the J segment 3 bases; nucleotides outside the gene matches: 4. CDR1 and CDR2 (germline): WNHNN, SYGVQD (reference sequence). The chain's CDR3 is CASSDYGQGYEQYF. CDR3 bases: TGCGCCAGCAGTGATTATGGACAGGGCTACGAGCAGTACTTC.

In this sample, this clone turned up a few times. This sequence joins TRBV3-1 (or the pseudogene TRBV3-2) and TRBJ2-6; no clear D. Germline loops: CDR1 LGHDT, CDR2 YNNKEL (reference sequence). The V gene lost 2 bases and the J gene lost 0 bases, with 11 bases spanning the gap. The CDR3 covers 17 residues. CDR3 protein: CASSQWAVSSGANVLTF. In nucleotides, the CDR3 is TGTGCCAGCAGCCAATGGGCAGTCTCCTCTGGGGCCAACGTCCTGACTTTC.

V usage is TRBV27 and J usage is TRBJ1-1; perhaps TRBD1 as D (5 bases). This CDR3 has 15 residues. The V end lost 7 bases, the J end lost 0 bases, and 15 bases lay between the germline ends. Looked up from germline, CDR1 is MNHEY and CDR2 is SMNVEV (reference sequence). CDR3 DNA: TGTGCCAGCACCCATGCTGCGGGGGTGAACACTGAAGCTTTCTTT. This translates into CASTHAAGVNTEAFF.